One and the same sample provided the 9 T cell receptor beta chains below, sequenced in a study of blood T cell repertoires in COVID-19. Sequencing used immunoSEQ multiplex PCR; TCRdb keeps in-frame clones, though not all of them. This repertoire shows under 110,000 clones, 65% to 75% found once; its top ten account for 0.9%. Sequencing was carried out using peripheral blood. The source is a human donor with acute or convalescent COVID-19. The donor label of this sample is uncertain.

The chain couples TRBV18 to TRBJ1-4; D ambiguous. This CDR3 has 15 amino acids. Germline V CDR1 and CDR2: KGHSH, LQKENI. V dropped 2 bases and J dropped 0 bases, with 7 bases sitting between them. In DNA form, the CDR3 reads TGTGCCAGCTCACCAATCCCAGCAACTAATGAAAAACTGTTTTTT. This translates into CASSPIPATNEKLFF.

V is TRBV5-4 and J is TRBJ2-1; 7 positions match TRBD1. CDR1 and CDR2 from the germline V gene are SGHNT and YYREEE (reference sequence). The CDR3 extends over 15 amino acids. With V trimmed by 4 bases and J by 3 bases, 7 bases remained unmatched. The CDR3 DNA follows: TGTGCCAGCAGCCCGGGACAGTCTAACTACAATGAGCAGTTCTTC. Translation gives CASSPGQSNYNEQFF.

This rearrangement joins TRBV15 to TRBJ1-5; D is perhaps TRBD1 (6 bases). Between the trimmed V and J ends, which lost 5 bases and 8 bases, there was a span of 13 bases. Germline-derived CDR1 and CDR2 are LNHNV and YYDKDF (reference sequence). The CDR3 contains 13 residues. As DNA, the CDR3 is TGTGCCACCAGCCGCAGGGGTAAGGAGCCCCAGCATTTT. Its protein product is CATSRRGKEPQHF.

A few counts support this clone. CDR3 loop: CASSILQGNGNTEAFF. The CDR3 DNA sequence: TGTGCCAGCAGCATCTTACAGGGAAATGGGAACACTGAAGCTTTCTTT. V usage is TRBV7-9 and J usage is TRBJ1-1; weak D call: TRBD1 (6 bases). CDR3 size: 16 residues. V was trimmed by 5 bases and J by 1 base, leaving 17 bases between them. Germline CDR1 reads SEHNR; CDR2 reads FQNEAQ (reference sequence).

The chain has TRBV29-1 and TRBJ1-2; a possible D gene is TRBD1 (6 bases). Between the trimmed V and J ends, which lost 6 bases and 2 bases, there was a span of 13 bases. There are 13 residues in the CDR3. CDR1 is SQVTM and CDR2 is ANQGSEA in the germline V gene. Here the CDR3 reads CSVALGQNYGYTF. Here the CDR3 DNA reads TGCAGCGTCGCCCTCGGACAGAACTATGGCTACACCTTC.

The J gene is TRBJ1-4, the V gene TRBV5-6; possibly TRBD1 for D (6 bases). Germline loops: CDR1 SGHDT, CDR2 YYEEEE. The V end lost 2 bases, the J end lost 8 bases, and 13 bases lay between the germline ends. The length of the CDR3 is 14 residues. The chain's CDR3 is CASSLQGPGEKLFF. For the CDR3, the DNA is TGTGCCAGCAGCTTACAGGGACCCGGCGAAAAACTGTTTTTT. The entire variable domain, with the rest obtained from reference TRBV5-6 and TRBJ1-4, is as follows: DAGVTQSPTHLIKTRGQQVTLRCSPKSGHDTVSWYQQALGQGPQFIFQYYEEEERQRGNFPDRFSGHQFPNYSSELNVNALLLGDSALYLCASSLQGPGEKLFFGSGTQLSVL.

The genes are TRBV24-1 and TRBJ1-2; maybe TRBD1 (6 bases). The CDR3 sequence is 14 residues long. V was trimmed by 5 bases and J by 7 bases, leaving 16 bases between them. Germline V CDR1 and CDR2: KGHDR, SFDVKD. CDR3 residues: CATSAAQGRGGYTF. DNA of the CDR3: TGTGCCACCAGTGCCGCACAGGGAAGAGGTGGCTACACCTTC.

The chain combines TRBV7-9 with TRBJ2-5; D perhaps matches TRBD1 (6 bases). The V gene lost 4 bases and the J gene lost 1 base, with 13 bases spanning the gap. The CDR3 extends over 15 amino acids. CDR1 and CDR2 (germline): SEHNR, FQNEAQ (reference sequence). The CDR3 coding sequence is TGTGCCAGCAGCTCCCCTCCAGGGGCCCAAGAGACCCAGTACTTC. This gives the protein CASSSPPGAQETQYF.

J is TRBJ2-7 and V is TRBV28; weak D call: TRBD2 (7 bases). Trimming took 8 bases from V and 4 from J, leaving 18 bases between them. Germline-derived CDR1 and CDR2 are MDHEN and SYDVKM. The CDR3 length is 14 residues. The CDR3 nucleotides read TGTGCCAGCTCAAGGGCGGGGAGGGGGTACGAGCAGTACGTC. Amino acids: CASSRAGRGYEQYV.